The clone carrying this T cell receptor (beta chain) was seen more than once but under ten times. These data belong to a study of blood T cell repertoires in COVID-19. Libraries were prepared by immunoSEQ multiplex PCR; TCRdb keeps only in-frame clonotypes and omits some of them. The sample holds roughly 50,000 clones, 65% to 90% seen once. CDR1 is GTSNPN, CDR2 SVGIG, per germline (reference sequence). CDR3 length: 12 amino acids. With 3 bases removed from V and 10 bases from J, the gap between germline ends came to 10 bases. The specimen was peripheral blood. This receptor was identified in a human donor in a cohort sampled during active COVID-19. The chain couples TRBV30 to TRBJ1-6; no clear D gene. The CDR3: CAWRVQLSPLHF. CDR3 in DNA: TGTGCCTGGAGAGTACAGTTGTCACCCCTCCACTTT.